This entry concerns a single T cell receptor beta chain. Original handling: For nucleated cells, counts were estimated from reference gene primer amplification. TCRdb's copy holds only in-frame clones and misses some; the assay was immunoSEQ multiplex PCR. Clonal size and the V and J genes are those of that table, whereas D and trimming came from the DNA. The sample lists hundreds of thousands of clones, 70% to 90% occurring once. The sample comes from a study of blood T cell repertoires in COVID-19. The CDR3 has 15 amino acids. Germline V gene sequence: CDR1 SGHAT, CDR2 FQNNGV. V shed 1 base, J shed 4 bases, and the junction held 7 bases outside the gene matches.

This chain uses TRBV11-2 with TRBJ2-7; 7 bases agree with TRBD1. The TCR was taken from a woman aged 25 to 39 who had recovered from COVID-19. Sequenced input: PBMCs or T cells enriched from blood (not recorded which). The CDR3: CASSLARQGVYEQYF. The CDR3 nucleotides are TGTGCCAGCAGCTTAGCCCGCCAGGGGGTTTACGAGCAGTACTTC.